Listed below are T cell receptor beta chains from one sample, sequenced in a study of blood T cell repertoires in COVID-19. Method: immunoSEQ multiplex PCR; TCRdb's copy keeps in-frame clones and lacks some. In the table there are 90,000 to 140,000 clones, roughly 80% of which are singletons. The sequenced sample was peripheral blood. Receptors were obtained from a woman over 75 with acute or convalescent COVID-19. Each CDR3 is given with its conserved first and last residue. A D gene is named only where the DNA matches it firmly. Where a row states a size, it is once, few, many or the class of an expanded clone; other rows omit it.

>TRBD1|TRBJ2-7|TRBV24-1|.
CATSETGGEEQYF
TGTGCCACCAGTGAGACAGGGGGTGAAGAGCAGTACTTC
>TRBD1|TRBJ1-1|TRBV25-1|.
CASSEFPGGRNTEAFF
TGTGCCAGCAGTGAATTCCCAGGGGGGCGGAACACTGAAGCTTTCTTT
>TRBD2|TRBJ2-1|TRBV28|.
CATKRAGARNEQFF
TGTGCCACCAAGCGAGCGGGAGCACGCAATGAGCAGTTCTTC
>TRBD1|TRBJ1-3|TRBV5-1|.
CASSVTGVNSGNTIYF
TGCGCCAGCAGCGTGACAGGGGTGAACTCTGGAAACACCATATATTTT
>.|TRBJ2-5|TRBV18|.
CASSLSTQETQYF
TGTGCCAGCTCACTCTCTACCCAAGAGACCCAGTACTTC
>.|TRBJ2-2|TRBV13|.
CASSQIGDTGELFF
TGTGCCAGCAGCCAGATAGGGGACACCGGGGAGCTGTTTTTT
>.|TRBJ1-3|TRBV7-2|.
CASSIQVSGNTIYF
TGTGCCAGCAGCATACAGGTCTCTGGAAACACCATATATTTT
>.|TRBJ1-5|TRBV28|.
CASSWGGRNGQPQHF
TGTGCCAGCAGTTGGGGGGGGCGGAACGGACAGCCCCAGCATTTT
>TRBD2|TRBJ2-1|TRBV29-1|.
CSVSGTSAYNEQFF
TGCAGCGTCTCCGGGACTAGCGCATACAATGAGCAGTTCTTC
>TRBD1|TRBJ1-5|TRBV2|.
CASSGDRFNQPQHF
TGTGCCAGCAGTGGGGACAGGTTTAATCAGCCCCAGCATTTT
>.|TRBJ2-3|TRBV7-9|.
CASSLGGWADTQYF
TGTGCCAGCAGCTTAGGCGGGTGGGCAGATACGCAGTATTTT
>.|TRBJ1-2|TRBV2|.
CASRGNSGGGYTF
TGTGCCAGCCGCGGGAATTCGGGAGGTGGCTACACCTTC
>.|TRBJ1-2|TRBV3-1/TRBV3-2|.
CASSQGTIQYGYTF
TGTGCCAGCAGCCAAGGGACAATTCAATATGGCTACACCTTC
>.|TRBJ1-6|TRBV10-3|once
CAISQSSGGNSPLHF
TGTGCCATCAGCCAAAGCTCGGGGGGAAATTCACCCCTCCACTTT
>.|TRBJ2-2|TRBV19|.
CTSRTANTGELFF
TGTACCAGTAGGACAGCTAACACCGGGGAGCTGTTTTTT
>TRBD1|TRBJ2-7|TRBV12-3/TRBV12-4|.
CASSGQGGGEQYF
TGTGCCAGCAGCGGACAGGGAGGTGGCGAGCAGTACTTC
>TRBD1|TRBJ2-5|TRBV7-9|.
CASRPQGDVTETQYF
TGTGCCTCAAGGCCACAGGGGGACGTGACAGAGACCCAGTACTTC
>TRBD1|TRBJ2-5|TRBV2|.
CASSDRSRGLETQYF
TGTGCCAGCAGTGATAGGAGCAGGGGGCTTGAGACCCAGTACTTC
>.|TRBJ1-4|TRBV5-1|.
CASSLAPGYEKLFF
TGCGCCAGCAGCTTGGCACCAGGGTATGAAAAACTGTTTTTT
>TRBD1|TRBJ1-2|TRBV6-5|.
CASSYSWDSLTGYTF
TGTGCCAGCAGTTACTCGTGGGACAGTCTGACGGGCTACACCTTC
>.|TRBJ2-1|TRBV3-1/TRBV3-2|.
CASSQDRNEQFF
TGTGCCAGCAGCCAAGACCGGAATGAGCAGTTCTTC
>.|TRBJ1-4|TRBV10-1|.
CASSESGMGLGMDSEKLFF
TGCGCCAGCAGTGAGTCAGGGATGGGACTAGGAATGGATTCTGAAAAACTGTTTTTT
>.|TRBJ1-3|TRBV30|.
CAWSATTDPSGNTIYF
TGTGCCTGGAGTGCAACAACAGATCCCTCTGGAAACACCATATATTTT
>TRBD1|TRBJ2-3|TRBV28|.
CASRPQGVADTQYF
TGTGCCAGCAGGCCACAGGGGGTGGCAGATACGCAGTATTTT
>.|TRBJ1-3|TRBV7-2|.
CASSLVHKGNTIYF
TGTGCCAGCAGCTTAGTACACAAGGGAAACACCATATATTTT
>TRBD1|TRBJ2-1|TRBV11-3|.
CASSPRQGSYNEQFF
TGTGCCAGCAGCCCCCGACAGGGCTCCTACAATGAGCAGTTCTTC
>.|TRBJ2-1|TRBV2|.
CASLSSPGEQFF
TGTGCCAGCCTTAGTTCCCCGGGTGAGCAGTTCTTC
>TRBD1|TRBJ1-2|TRBV5-1|.
CASSPSGGAEGYTF
TGCGCCAGCAGCCCTTCAGGGGGCGCGGAAGGCTACACCTTC